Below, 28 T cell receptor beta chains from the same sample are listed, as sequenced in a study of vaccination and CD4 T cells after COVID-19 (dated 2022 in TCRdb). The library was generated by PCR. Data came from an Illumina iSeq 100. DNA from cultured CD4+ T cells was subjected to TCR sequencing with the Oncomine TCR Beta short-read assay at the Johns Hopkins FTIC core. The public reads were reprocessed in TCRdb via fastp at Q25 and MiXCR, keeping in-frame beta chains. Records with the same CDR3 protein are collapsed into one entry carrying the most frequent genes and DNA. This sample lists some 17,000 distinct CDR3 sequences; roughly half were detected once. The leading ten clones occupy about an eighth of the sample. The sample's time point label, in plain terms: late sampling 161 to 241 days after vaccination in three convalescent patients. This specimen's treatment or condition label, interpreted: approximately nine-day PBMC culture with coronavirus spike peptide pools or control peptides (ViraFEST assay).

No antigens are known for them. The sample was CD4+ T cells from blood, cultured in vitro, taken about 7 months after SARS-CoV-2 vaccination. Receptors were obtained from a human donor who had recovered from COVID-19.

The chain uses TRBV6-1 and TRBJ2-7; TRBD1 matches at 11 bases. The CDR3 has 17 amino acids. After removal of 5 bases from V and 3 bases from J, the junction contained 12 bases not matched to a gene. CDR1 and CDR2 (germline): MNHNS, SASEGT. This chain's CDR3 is CASSPRTGGGRSYEQYF. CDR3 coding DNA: TGTGCCAGCAGTCCACGGACAGGGGGCGGACGTAGCTACGAGCAGTACTTC.

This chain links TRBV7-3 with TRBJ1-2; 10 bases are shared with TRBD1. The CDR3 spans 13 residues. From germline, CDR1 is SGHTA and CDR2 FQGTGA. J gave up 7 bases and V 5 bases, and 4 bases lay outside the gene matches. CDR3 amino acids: CASSLTGGSGYTF. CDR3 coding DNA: TGTGCCAGCAGCCTGACAGGGGGCTCTGGCTACACCTTC.

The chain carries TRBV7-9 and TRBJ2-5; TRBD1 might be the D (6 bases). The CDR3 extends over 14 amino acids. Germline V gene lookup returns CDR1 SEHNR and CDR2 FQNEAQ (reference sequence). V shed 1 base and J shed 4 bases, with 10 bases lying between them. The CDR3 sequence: CASSLVWGRETQYF. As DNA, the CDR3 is TGTGCCAGCAGCTTAGTATGGGGGCGAGAGACCCAGTACTTC.

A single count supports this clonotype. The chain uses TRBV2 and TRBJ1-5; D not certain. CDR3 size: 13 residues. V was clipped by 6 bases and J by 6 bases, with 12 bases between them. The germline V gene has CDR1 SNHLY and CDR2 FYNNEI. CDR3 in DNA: TGTGCCAGCAGGAGGGAATACGGTCAGCCCCAGCATTTT. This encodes CASRREYGQPQHF.

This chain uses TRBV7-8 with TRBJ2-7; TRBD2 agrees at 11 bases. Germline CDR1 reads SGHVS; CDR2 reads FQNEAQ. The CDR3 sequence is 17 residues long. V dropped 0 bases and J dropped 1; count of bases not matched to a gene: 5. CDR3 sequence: CASSLASGGASSYEQYF. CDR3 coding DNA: TGTGCCAGCAGCTTAGCTAGCGGGGGGGCCTCTTCCTACGAGCAGTACTTC. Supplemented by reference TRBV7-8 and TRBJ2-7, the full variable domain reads GAGVSQSPRYKVAKRGQDVALRCDPISGHVSLFWYQQALGQGPEFLTYFQNEAQLDKSGLPSDRFFAERPEGSVSTLKIQRTQQEDSAVYLCASSLASGGASSYEQYFGPGTRLTVT.

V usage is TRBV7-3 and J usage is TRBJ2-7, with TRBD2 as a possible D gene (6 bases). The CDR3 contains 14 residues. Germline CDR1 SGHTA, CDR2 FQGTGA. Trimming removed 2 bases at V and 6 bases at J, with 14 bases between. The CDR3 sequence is CASSLSAGPSEQYF. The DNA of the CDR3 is TGTGCCAGCAGCTTATCTGCGGGACCGAGCGAGCAGTACTTC. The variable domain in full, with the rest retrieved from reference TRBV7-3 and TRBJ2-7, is GAGVSQTPSNKVTEKGKYVELRCDPISGHTALYWYRQSLGQGPEFLIYFQGTGAADDSGLPNDRFFAVRPEGSVSTLKIQRTERGDSAVYLCASSLSAGPSEQYFGPGTRLTVT.

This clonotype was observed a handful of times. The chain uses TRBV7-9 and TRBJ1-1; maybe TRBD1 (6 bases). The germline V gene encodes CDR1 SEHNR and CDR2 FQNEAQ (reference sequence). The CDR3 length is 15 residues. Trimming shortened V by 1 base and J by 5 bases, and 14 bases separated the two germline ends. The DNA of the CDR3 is TGTGCCAGCAGCTTAGAAGTAGGGAGGGGGACTGAAGCTTTCTTT. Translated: CASSLEVGRGTEAFF.

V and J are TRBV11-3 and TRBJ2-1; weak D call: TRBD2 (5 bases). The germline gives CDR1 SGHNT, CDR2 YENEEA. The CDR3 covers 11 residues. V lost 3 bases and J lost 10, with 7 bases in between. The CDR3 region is CASSFRGEQFF. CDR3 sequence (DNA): TGTGCCAGCAGCTTTCGGGGAGAGCAGTTCTTC.

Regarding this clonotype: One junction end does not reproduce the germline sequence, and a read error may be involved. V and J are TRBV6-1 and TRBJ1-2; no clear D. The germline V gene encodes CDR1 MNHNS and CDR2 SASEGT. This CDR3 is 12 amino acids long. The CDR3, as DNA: TGTGCCTTGAGGGCTATGCCCTATGGCTACGCCTTC. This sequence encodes CALRAMPYGYAF.

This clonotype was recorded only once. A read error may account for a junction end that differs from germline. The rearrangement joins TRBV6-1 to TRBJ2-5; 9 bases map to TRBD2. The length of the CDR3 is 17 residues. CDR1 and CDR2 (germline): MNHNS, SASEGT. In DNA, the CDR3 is TGTGCCAGCAGGCTTACCGGACTAGCGAGAGGACAAGAGACCCAGCACTTC. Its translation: CASRLTGLARGQETQHF.

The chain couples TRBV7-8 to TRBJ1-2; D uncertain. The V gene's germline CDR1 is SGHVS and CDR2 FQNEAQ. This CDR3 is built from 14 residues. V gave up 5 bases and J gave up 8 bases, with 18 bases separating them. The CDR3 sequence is CASSLSDRAPGYTF. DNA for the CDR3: TGTGCCAGCAGCCTATCCGATCGGGCGCCGGGCTACACCTTC.

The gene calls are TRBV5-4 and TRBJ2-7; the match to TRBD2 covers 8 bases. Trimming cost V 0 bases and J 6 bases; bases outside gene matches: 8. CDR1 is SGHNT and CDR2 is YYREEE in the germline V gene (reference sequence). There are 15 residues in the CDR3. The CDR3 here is CASSLASGGGIEQYF. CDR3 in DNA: TGTGCCAGCAGCTTGGCCTCCGGGGGGGGGATCGAGCAGTACTTC.

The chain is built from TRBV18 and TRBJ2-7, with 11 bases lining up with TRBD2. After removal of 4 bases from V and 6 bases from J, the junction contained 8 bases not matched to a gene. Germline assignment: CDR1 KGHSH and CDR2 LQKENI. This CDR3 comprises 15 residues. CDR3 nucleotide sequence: TGTGCCAGCTCACAGGGACTAGCGGTAGCCAGCGAGCAGTACTTC. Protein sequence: CASSQGLAVASEQYF.

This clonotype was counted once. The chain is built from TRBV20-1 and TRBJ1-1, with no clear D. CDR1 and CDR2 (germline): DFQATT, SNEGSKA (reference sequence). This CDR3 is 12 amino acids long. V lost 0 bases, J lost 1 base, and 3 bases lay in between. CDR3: CSARDWNTEAFF. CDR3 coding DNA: TGCAGTGCTAGAGACTGGAACACTGAAGCTTTCTTT.

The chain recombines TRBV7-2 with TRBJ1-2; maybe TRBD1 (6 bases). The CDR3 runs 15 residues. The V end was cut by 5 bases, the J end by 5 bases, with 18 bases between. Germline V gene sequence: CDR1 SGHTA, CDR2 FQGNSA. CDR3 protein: CASSQQTGTNYGYTF. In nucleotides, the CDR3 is TGTGCCAGCAGCCAGCAGACTGGGACAAATTATGGCTACACCTTC.

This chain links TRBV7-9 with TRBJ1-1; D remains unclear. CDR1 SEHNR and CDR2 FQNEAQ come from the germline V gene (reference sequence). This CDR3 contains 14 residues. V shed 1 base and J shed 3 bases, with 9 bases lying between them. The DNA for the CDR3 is TGTGCCAGCAGCTTAGGAGGATTATACACTGAAGCTTTCTTT. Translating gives CASSLGGLYTEAFF.

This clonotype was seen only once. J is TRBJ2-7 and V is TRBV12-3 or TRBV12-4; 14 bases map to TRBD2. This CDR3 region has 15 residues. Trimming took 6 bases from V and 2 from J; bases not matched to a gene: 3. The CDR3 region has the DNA TGTGCCAGCAGACTGGGACTAGCGGGGGCCTACGAGCAGTACTTC. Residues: CASRLGLAGAYEQYF.

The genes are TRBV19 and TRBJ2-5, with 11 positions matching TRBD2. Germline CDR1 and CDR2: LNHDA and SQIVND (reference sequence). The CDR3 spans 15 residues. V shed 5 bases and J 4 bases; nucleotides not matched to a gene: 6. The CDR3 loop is CASSALAGGRETQYF. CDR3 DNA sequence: TGTGCCAGTAGTGCTCTAGCGGGAGGACGAGAGACCCAGTACTTC.

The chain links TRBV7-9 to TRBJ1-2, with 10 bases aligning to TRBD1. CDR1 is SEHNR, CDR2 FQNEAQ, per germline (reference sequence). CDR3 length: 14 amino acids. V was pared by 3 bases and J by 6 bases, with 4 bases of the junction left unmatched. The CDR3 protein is CASSFGQGGNGYTF. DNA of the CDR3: TGTGCCAGCAGCTTCGGACAGGGGGGAAATGGCTACACCTTC.

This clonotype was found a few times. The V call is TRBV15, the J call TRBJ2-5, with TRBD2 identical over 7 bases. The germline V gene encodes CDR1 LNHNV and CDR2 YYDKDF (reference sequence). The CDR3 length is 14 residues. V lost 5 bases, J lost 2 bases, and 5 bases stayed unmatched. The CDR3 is CATSGDYTQETQYF. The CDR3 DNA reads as TGTGCCACCAGCGGGGACTATACTCAAGAGACCCAGTACTTC.

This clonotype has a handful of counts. The CDR3 DNA sequence: TGCAGTGCTAGGGGCTCACTCACTAACTCCTACGAGCAGTACTTC. Amino acids: CSARGSLTNSYEQYF. The chain carries TRBV20-1 and TRBJ2-7, with no clear D. Germline V CDR1 and CDR2: DFQATT, SNEGSKA (reference sequence). This CDR3 has 15 residues. V lost 3 bases, J lost 0 bases, and 15 bases lay in between.

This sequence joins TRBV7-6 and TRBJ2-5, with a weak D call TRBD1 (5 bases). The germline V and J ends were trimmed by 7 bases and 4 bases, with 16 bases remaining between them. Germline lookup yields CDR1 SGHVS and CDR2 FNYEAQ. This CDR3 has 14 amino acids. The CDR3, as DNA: TGTGCCAGCACCCTAGGGGCCGGGCCAGAGACCCAGTACTTC. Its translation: CASTLGAGPETQYF.

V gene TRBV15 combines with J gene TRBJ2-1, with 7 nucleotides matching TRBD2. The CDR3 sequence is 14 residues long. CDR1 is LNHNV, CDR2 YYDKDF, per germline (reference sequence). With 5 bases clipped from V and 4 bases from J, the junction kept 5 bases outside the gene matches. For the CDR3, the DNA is TGTGCCACCAGCTCCGGCGGGGGATACAATGAGCAGTTCTTC. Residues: CATSSGGGYNEQFF.

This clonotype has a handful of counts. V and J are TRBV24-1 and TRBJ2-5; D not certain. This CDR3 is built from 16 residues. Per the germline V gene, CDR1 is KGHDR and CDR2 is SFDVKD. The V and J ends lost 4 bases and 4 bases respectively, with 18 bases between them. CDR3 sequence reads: CATSDPDVSGGETQYF. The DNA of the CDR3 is TGTGCCACCAGTGACCCTGACGTATCCGGTGGAGAGACCCAGTACTTC.

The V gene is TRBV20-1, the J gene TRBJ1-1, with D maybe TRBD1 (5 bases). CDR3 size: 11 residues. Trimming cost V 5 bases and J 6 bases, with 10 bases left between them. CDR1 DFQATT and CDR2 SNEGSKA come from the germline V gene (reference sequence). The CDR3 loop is CSAEQGAEAFF. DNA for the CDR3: TGCAGTGCTGAGCAGGGCGCTGAAGCTTTCTTT.

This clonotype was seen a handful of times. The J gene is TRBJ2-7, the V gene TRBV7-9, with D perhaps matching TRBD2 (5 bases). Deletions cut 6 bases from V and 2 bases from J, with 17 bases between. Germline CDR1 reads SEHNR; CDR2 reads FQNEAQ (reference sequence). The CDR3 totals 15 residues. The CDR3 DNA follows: TGTGCCAGCAGGTCCGGGATCCAAGGCACCTACGAGCAGTACTTC. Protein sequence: CASRSGIQGTYEQYF.

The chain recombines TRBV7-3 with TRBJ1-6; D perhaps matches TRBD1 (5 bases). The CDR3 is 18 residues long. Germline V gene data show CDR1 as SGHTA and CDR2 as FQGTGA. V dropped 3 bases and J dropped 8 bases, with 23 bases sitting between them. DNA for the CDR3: TGTGCCAGCAGCTTGTTTCGGAACAGGCGGAAAAGAGATTCACCCCTCCACTTT. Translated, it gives CASSLFRNRRKRDSPLHF.

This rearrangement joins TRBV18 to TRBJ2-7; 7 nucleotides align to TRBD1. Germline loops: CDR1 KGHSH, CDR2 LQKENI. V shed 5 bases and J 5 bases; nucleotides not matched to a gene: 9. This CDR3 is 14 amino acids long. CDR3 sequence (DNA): TGTGCCAGCTCATTGACAGGGTATAGGGACGAGCAGTACTTC. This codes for CASSLTGYRDEQYF.